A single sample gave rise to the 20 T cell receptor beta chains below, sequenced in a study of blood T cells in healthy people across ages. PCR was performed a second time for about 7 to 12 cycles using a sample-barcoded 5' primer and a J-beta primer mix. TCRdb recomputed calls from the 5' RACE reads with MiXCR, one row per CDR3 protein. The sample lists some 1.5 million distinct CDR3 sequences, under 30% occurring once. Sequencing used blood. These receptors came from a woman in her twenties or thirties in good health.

The CDR3 is CSGGIATNEKLFF. The CDR3 bases are TGCAGCGGGGGGATCGCAACTAATGAAAAACTGTTTTTT. The genes are TRBV29-1 and TRBJ1-4, with D tentatively TRBD1 (5 bases). V lost 7 bases to trimming and J lost 0 bases, with 9 bases between them. Germline loops: CDR1 SQVTM, CDR2 ANQGSEA. This CDR3 spans 13 amino acids.

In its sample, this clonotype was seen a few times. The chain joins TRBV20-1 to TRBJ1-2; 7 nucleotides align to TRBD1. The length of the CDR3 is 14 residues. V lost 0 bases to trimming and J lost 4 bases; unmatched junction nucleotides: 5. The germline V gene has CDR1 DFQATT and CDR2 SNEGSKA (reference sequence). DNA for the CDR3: TGCAGTGCTAGAGAGCAGGGGGATCGCTATGGCTACACCTTC. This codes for CSAREQGDRYGYTF.

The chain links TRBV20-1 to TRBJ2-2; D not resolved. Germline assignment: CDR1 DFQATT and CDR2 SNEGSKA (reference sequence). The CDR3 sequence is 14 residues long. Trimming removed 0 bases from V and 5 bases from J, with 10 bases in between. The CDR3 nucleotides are TGCAGTGCTAGAGATCATAGGGTAACCGGGGAGCTGTTTTTT. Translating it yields CSARDHRVTGELFF.

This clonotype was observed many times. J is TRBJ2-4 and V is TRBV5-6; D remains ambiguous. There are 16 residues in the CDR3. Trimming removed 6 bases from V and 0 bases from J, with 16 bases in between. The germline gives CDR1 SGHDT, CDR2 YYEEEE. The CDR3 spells CASNWSRMRAKNIQYF. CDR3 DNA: TGTGCCAGCAACTGGAGCCGGATGCGAGCCAAAAACATTCAGTACTTC.

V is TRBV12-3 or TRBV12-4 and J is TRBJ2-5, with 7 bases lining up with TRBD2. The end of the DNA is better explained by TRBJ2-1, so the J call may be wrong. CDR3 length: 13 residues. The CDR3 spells CASRVAGQETQFF. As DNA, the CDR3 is TGTGCCAGCAGGGTAGCGGGCCAAGAGACCCAGTTCTTC.

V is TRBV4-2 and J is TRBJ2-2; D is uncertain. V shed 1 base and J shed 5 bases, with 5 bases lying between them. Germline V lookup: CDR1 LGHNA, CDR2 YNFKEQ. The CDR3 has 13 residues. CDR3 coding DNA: TGTGCCAGCAGCCAAGGAGTGACCGGGGAGCTGTTTTTT. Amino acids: CASSQGVTGELFF.

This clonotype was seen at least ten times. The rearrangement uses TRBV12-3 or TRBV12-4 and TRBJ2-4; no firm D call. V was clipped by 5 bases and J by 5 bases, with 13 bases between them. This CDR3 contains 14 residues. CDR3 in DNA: TGTGCCAGCAGTCCCCTTGGGGTTGAAAACATTCAGTACTTC. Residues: CASSPLGVENIQYF.

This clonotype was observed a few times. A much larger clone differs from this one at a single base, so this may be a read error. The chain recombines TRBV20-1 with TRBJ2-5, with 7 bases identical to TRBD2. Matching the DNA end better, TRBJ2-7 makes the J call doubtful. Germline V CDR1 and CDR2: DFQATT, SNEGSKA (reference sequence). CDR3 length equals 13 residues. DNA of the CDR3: TGCAGTGCTAGGAAGCGGGGTCTATACGAGCAGTACTTC. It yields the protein CSARKRGLYEQYF.

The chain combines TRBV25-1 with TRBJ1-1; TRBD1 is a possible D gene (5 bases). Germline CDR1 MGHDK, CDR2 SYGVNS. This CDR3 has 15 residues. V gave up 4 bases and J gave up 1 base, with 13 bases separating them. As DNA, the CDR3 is TGTGCCAGCAGTGCCCGATTAAGGGGGAACACTGAAGCTTTCTTT. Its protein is CASSARLRGNTEAFF.

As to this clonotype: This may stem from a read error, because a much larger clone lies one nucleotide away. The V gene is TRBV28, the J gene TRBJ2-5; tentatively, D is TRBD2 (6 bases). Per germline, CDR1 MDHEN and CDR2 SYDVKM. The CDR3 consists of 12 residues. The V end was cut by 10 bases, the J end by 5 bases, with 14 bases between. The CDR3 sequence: CATPWGDETQYF. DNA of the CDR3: TGTGCCACCCCGTGGGGGGACGAGACCCAGTACTTC.

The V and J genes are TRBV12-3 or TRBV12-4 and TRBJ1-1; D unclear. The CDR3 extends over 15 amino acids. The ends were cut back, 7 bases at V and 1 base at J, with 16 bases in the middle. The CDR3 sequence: CASTPVGKGNTEAFF. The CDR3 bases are TGTGCCAGCACTCCTGTCGGGAAAGGGAACACTGAAGCTTTCTTT.

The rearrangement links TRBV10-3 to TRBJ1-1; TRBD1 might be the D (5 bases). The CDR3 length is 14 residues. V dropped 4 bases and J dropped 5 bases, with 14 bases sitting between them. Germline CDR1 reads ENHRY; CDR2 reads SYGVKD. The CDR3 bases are TGTGCCATCAGTGCCCCAGGGCTGGGGACTGAAGCTTTCTTT. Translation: CAISAPGLGTEAFF.

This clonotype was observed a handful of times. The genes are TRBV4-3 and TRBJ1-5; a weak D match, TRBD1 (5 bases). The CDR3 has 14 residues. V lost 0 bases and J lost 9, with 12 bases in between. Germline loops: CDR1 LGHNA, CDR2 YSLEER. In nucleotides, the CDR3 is TGCGCCAGCAGCCAAGATCGGGGGTATCGGCCCCAGCATTTT. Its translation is CASSQDRGYRPQHF.

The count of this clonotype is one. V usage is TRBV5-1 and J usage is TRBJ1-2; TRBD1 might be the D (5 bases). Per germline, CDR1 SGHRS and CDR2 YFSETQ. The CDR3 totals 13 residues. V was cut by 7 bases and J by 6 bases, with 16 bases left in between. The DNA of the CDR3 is TGCGCCAGCGGCAACCCTTCGGGGGATGGCTACACCTTC. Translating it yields CASGNPSGDGYTF.

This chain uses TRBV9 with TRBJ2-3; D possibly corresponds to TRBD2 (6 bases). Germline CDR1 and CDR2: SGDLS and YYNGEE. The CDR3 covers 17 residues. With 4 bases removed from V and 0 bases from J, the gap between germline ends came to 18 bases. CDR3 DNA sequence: TGTGCCAGCAGCTTAGGCTTCGGGACTCCAAGCACAGATACGCAGTATTTT. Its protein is CASSLGFGTPSTDTQYF. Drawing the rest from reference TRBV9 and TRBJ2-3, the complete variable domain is DSGVTQTPKHLITATGQRVTLRCSPRSGDLSVYWYQQSLDQGLQFLIQYYNGEERAKGNILERFSAQQFPDLHSELNLSSLELGDSALYFCASSLGFGTPSTDTQYFGPGTRLTVL.

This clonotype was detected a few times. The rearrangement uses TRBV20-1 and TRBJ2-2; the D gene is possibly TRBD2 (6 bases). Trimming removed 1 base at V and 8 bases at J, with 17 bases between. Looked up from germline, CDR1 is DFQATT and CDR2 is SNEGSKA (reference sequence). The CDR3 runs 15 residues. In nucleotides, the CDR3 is TGCAGTGCTAGAGGCACGGCGGGGTTCACTGGGGAGCTGTTTTTT. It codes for CSARGTAGFTGELFF.

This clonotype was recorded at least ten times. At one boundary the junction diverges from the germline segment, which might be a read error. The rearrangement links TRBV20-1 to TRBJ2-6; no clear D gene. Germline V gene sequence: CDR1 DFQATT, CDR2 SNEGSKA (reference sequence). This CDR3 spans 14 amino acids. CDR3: CSARVQSGANVLTF. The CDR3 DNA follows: TGCAGCGCTAGAGTGCAGAGTGGGGCCAACGTCCTGACTTTC.

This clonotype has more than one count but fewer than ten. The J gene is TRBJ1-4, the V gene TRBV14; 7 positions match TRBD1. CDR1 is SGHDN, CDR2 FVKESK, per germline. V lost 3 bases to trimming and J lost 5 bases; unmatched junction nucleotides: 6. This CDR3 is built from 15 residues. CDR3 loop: CASSHRQGGNEKLFF. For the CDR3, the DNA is TGTGCCAGCAGCCACCGACAGGGTGGGAATGAAAAACTGTTTTTT.

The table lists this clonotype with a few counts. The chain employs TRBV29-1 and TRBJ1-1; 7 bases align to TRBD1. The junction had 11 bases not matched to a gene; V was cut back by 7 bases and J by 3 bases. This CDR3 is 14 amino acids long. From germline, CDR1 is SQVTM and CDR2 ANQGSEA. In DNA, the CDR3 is TGCAGCGCCAGGGGGACAGCCAGGGACACTGAAGCTTTCTTT. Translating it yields CSARGTARDTEAFF.

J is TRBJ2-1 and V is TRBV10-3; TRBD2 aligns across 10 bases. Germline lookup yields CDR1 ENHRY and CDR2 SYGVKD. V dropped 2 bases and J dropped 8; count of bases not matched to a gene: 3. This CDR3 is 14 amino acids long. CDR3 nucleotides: TGTGCCATCAGTGAGGAGCGGGGGGGCGATGAGCAGTTCTTC. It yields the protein CAISEERGGDEQFF.